The T cell receptor beta chain under discussion was sequenced for a study of cytomegalovirus exposure and HLA in healthy donors (dated by TCRdb to 2015 to 2018). Broadly, across the study: An earlier analysis of roughly 500 of the donors reported about 250 Gb of sequence data and some 100 million unique TCR beta sequences from roughly 200 million T cells. About 330 gigabases of sequencing data and 75 million to 85 million unique TCR sequences made up an early release that covered about 640 HLA-typed donors. Among the 398 genotyped donors, about 83% belonged to the genetic ancestry cluster associated with self-reported Caucasian donors. The study was designed to test whether signatures of past pathogen exposure could be identified by cataloging public T cell receptors. The study used immunosequencing to profile the T cell repertoires of several hundred subjects and linked those repertoires to cytomegalovirus serostatus. In addition to the first cohort of approximately 650 subjects, a separate validation cohort of some 120 different subjects was used. High-throughput TCR immunosequencing, statistical association of individual TCRs with disease status, and machine learning were combined to predict cytomegalovirus infection status. To study patterns of TCR occurrence, a later analysis re-analyzed previously published TCR beta repertoires from 700 or so donors and added high-resolution HLA genotyping. In the later analysis, no new phenotypic data were used to find candidate immune exposures; instead, reliance was placed on TCR beta sequences and their occurrence across donors. An earlier analysis of 587 of the donors applied high-throughput TCR beta sequencing to assess whether each TCR beta V gene segment acted as functional or pseudogenic. Donor age, sex, ethnicity and CMV serostatus were compiled together with the repertoire data. In a later genetic analysis, genome-wide SNP genotypes for about 60% of the 666 donors were used, and that subset was treated as a discovery cohort. All discovery cohort repertoires had been generated on a single sequencing platform. Both class I and class II loci were covered by HLA typing, at four-digit resolution. The number of donors typed differed by locus, with 629-630 for A, B, C, DRB1 and DQB1, around 520 for DQA1, approximately 580 for DPA1, and roughly 450 for DPB1. A few DR-DQ haplotypes were treated as single units for association and clustering because of strong linkage in the cohort. Across approximately 420 genotyped donors of the cohort, an average of approximately 220,000 unique TCR beta nucleotide sequences per donor were sequenced, and roughly a sixth of those sequences were non-productive. On the study overall, not on this receptor specifically: Most TCR sequences were seen in very few donors, while some public TCRs were found in many individuals. When HLA alleles, especially DR and DQ, strongly co-occurred, attributing TCR associations to individual alleles was difficult. In an earlier analysis of fewer than 750 of the donors, most TCR beta V segments were observed in productive rearrangements about 90% or about 30% of the time, broadly matching IMGT annotations. Presence/absence analyses assumed roughly uniform sequencing depth across donors, an assumption that may not hold. In both the original and validation cohorts, the classifier was reported to diagnose cytomegalovirus status with high specificity and sensitivity. Correlated functional status among segregating V segments might reflect linkage disequilibrium, but an unknown experimental factor could not be ruled out. In a later analysis, around 15,000 TCR beta sequences were associated with specific HLA alleles at a false discovery rate of 0.05. V-gene and J-gene trimming of TCR beta chains was associated with a missense DCLRE1C variant in a later genetic analysis, and the association was replicated in an independent cohort. A further reported finding was that TCR beta sequences accurately predicted the HLA-A and HLA-B alleles for most subjects in the first cohort. Because the 87-base-pair reads could not distinguish some IMGT-functional V segments, including TRBV6-2 and TRBV6-3, those segments were excluded. Compared with equally common non-associated chains, HLA-associated TCR beta chains in a later analysis were more clonally expanded and had lower generation probabilities. Because HLA typing was unavailable for some donors at each locus, only the typed subset was used in association tests. The study gave a list of around 170 TCR beta chains associated with cytomegalovirus. The earlier analysis of about 600 of the donors excluded fewer than 20 rarely observed V segments, including chromosome 9 orphons, because counts were too low. According to the authors, the approach could potentially be generalized to other disease states and immunological phenotypes. In vitro tests confirmed that a few of the cytomegalovirus-associated TCR beta chains recognize cytomegalovirus antigens. According to a later analysis, TCR association rates differed among HLA loci, with DRB1 alleles showing the most associated TCRs and HLA-C alleles showing the fewest. A later genetic analysis reported fewer N-insertions in productive TCRs among donors in an Asian-associated ancestry cluster than the roughly 620-donor mean. The only immune exposure information available for the cohort was CMV serostatus. A cluster of highly shared sequence variants was judged likely to represent a technical artifact of the sequencing pipeline. In a later analysis, most CMV-associated TCR beta chains were found to appear HLA-restricted, with HLA associations seemingly driven largely by CMV exposure. In this cohort, only TCR beta chains were sequenced, and detectable features were limited by the absence of alpha or paired-chain data. A later analysis reported that several top co-occurrence clusters appeared linked to parvovirus B19, influenza, CMV and Epstein-Barr virus.

In total, 630 or so healthy bone marrow donors made up the cohort. At the time of sampling, every cohort member was nominally healthy, though immune exposures that went unrecorded were likely present. The donor was CMV seronegative and was included in the group of 352 seronegative cohort members. Each donor provided a peripheral blood sample, and peripheral blood mononuclear cells were used for TCR beta sequencing. The Qiagen DNeasy Blood Extraction Kit was used to extract genomic DNA from the blood cell samples. The library was prepared using the immunoSEQ multiplex PCR assay. For the multiplex PCR, a mixture combining 60 forward primers for TCR Vbeta segments and 13 reverse primers for TCR Jbeta segments was used. The CDR3 region of rearranged TCR beta genes was amplified from genomic DNA by a multiplex PCR assay. On the Illumina HiSeq System, the amplified TCR beta libraries were sequenced as 87-base-pair reads. The paper's processing steps were these. Across the 670 or so repertoires, a later analysis counted approximately 83 million unique TCR beta chains, 9.5 million to 12 million of which were shared by at least two donors. A nearest-neighbor algorithm error-corrected the raw reads and collapsed the reads into unique sequences, merging closely related sequences to remove PCR and sequencing errors. Alignment of CDR3 sequences to IMGT reference sequences was used to assign V, D and J gene segments. For a sequence to be retained, a match of at least six nucleotides to both a V gene segment and a J gene segment was required. A rearrangement counted as productive if the CDR3 had no stop codons and remained in frame with V and J, and every other rearrangement counted as non-productive. CDR3 was defined by IMGT convention, running from the second conserved V-encoded cysteine to the conserved J-encoded phenylalanine. The earlier analysis of some 540 of the donors excluded any sequence lacking an unambiguous match to a single V gene segment. In an earlier analysis of approximately 590 of the donors, V segments were called functional above 56.7% productive rearrangements and were called segregating when the between-donor standard deviation exceeded 5%. A statistical classification framework was developed to diagnose cytomegalovirus status using the catalog of TCR beta chain sequences. In a later analysis, TCR nucleotide sequences were compared against IMGT/GENE-DB human TR gene sequences so that V and J genes could be assigned. Using the TCRdist pipeline, a later analysis assigned CDR3 sequences along with most-parsimonious VDJ recombination scenarios. A later analysis defined each TCR beta chain by its CDR3 amino acid sequence plus V-gene family, and excluded reads lacking a unique V-gene family. As a way to deal with suspected cross-contamination and a sequencing artifact, a later analysis dropped 450 to 600 nucleotide sequences that were highly shared and had low generation probability. A later analysis calculated a clonal expansion index for each public chain from normalized within-repertoire ranks of inferred template counts. A later analysis computed generation probabilities with a VDJ recombination model fitted to out-of-frame rearrangements, and checked the results against IGoR. In a later analysis, TCR-TCR, TCR-HLA and TCR-CMV co-occurrence was scored with hypergeometric tests, and a repertoire-size bias correction was applied to TCR pairs. To estimate false discovery rates, a later analysis permuted the HLA or CMV assignments 20 times. In a later analysis, co-occurring TCRs were grouped using DBSCAN, and TCRdist sequence similarity was added for clustering within HLA-allele-positive subsets. Repertoires with fewer than 30,000 or more than 120,000 public chains, plus five repertoires with anomalous nucleotide sharing, were excluded from co-occurrence clustering. Sourced from immuneACCESS, this table was stored by TCRdb with only in-frame sequences that have V and J called. A share of the clones is absent; for the studies checked, an unresolved V gene accounts for under half, and the remainder has no known explanation. The V and J calls and clone size were taken over from that table, and D and trimming were inferred from the DNA. This sample is represented by 95,000 to 100,000 clones; about 81% of them were singletons. The leading ten clones occupy 8.5% to 12% of the sample.

To note about this clone: The specificity of this receptor is unknown. Base-call qualities are not available, and no considerably larger clone is one nucleotide away.

CDR1 is given as SNHLY and CDR2 as FYNNEI, both from the germline V gene. From the cysteine through the phenylalanine, the CDR3 covers 14 amino acids. The retained sequence is limited to the CDR3, 42 bases, with the frame set at the first base. V lost 5 bases and J lost 3 bases; the stretch between them is 14 bases long. The receptor's source is a man aged 45-65 years in good health and CMV-seronegative. The chain employs TRBV2 and TRBJ2-7, with the D gene uncertain. Sequencing was performed on PBMCs. The CDR3 region has the sequence CASSPARQLYEQYF. The sequenced DNA: TGTGCCAGCAGTCCAGCCAGGCAACTCTACGAGCAGTACTTC.